This T cell receptor (beta chain) was sequenced during a study of T cells in tuberculosis. The trim removed 9 bases at V and 8 bases at J, leaving 5 bases unmatched. The CDR3 runs to 13 residues. Germline lookup yields CDR1 ENHRY and CDR2 SYGVKD. Assay used: immunoSEQ multiplex PCR; TCRdb lists only in-frame clones, some missing. The sample holds about 25,000 clones, more than 80% seen once. The source material was PBMCs. This receptor was taken from a donor aged 10-29 years with latent tuberculosis or without tuberculosis infection. Some clones in this sample may be carry-over from other donors' samples. The genes are TRBV10-3 and TRBJ2-3; TRBD2 matches 13 bases. The CDR3 nucleotides are TGTGCCATTAGGACTAGCGGGAGCATTACGCAGTATTTT. The encoded protein is CAIRTSGSITQYF.